One sample yielded the 21 T cell receptor beta chains listed below, sequenced in a study of radiotherapy plus CTLA-4 blockade in lung cancer. Only in-frame clones appear in the TCRdb table, and some are missing; sequencing was by immunoSEQ multiplex PCR. This sample carries about 95,000 clones, about 83% of them seen once, and the ten largest clones take around 0.79%. The starting material was peripheral blood, obtained from a patient treated with radiotherapy plus ipilimumab. Receptor source: a human donor with non-small cell lung cancer who had stable disease on radiotherapy plus ipilimumab.

The chain has TRBV30 and TRBJ2-7; 14 nucleotides agree with TRBD2. Germline V lookup: CDR1 GTSNPN, CDR2 SVGIG (reference sequence). With V trimmed by 0 bases and J by 5 bases, 12 bases remained unmatched. The CDR3 runs 18 residues. CDR3 nucleotide sequence: TGTGCCTGGAGTGTTGGGACTAGCGGGAGCGTCTGGATGGACGAGCAGTACTTC. Its protein is CAWSVGTSGSVWMDEQYF.

This clone was detected only once. The V and J genes are TRBV9 and TRBJ1-1; 7 nucleotides line up with TRBD1. Germline CDR1 SGDLS, CDR2 YYNGEE. CDR3 size: 14 residues. V trimming: 3 bases; J trimming: 8 bases; junction bases outside the gene matches: 10. The CDR3, as DNA: TGTGCCAGCAGCGCGACCGGCGGGACAGACGAAGCTTTCTTT. Protein product: CASSATGGTDEAFF.

The V call is TRBV4-2, the J call TRBJ2-1; D may be TRBD1 or TRBD2 (6 bases each). V was trimmed by 1 base and J by 0 bases, leaving 19 bases between them. CDR3 length equals 19 residues. Germline V lookup: CDR1 LGHNA, CDR2 YNFKEQ. CDR3 coding DNA: TGTGCCAGCAGCCAAGGACACAGGGCGTCCGGGGGCTCCTACAATGAGCAGTTCTTC. Its translation: CASSQGHRASGGSYNEQFF.

The chain couples TRBV9 to TRBJ2-2; 10 positions match TRBD2. Germline trimming cut 2 bases from V and 4 bases from J; bases unmatched to any gene: 14. This CDR3 is built from 19 residues. In germline, CDR1 is SGDLS, CDR2 YYNGEE. The CDR3 DNA sequence: TGTGCCAGCAGCGTCCCCCGCGGGGCTAGCGGGAGTATCACCGGGGAGCTGTTTTTT. It is translated as CASSVPRGASGSITGELFF.

The genes are TRBV30 and TRBJ2-7; D uncertain. Germline V lookup: CDR1 GTSNPN, CDR2 SVGIG (reference sequence). Trimming removed 2 bases at V and 2 bases at J, with 7 bases between. The CDR3 totals 12 residues. CDR3 loop: CAWSRLTYEQYF. Here the CDR3 DNA reads TGTGCCTGGAGTCGGCTTACCTACGAGCAGTACTTC.

The genes are TRBV15 and TRBJ1-1; weak D call: TRBD1 (5 bases). The CDR3 consists of 14 residues. Germline V gene sequence: CDR1 LNHNV, CDR2 YYDKDF (reference sequence). V dropped 0 bases and J dropped 6 bases, with 11 bases sitting between them. The CDR3 loop reads CATSRDGGLSEAFF. CDR3 sequence (DNA): TGTGCCACCAGCAGAGATGGGGGTTTGTCTGAAGCTTTCTTT.

The V gene is TRBV25-1, the J gene TRBJ2-7; D ambiguous. This CDR3 is 12 amino acids long. Germline values: CDR1 MGHDK, CDR2 SYGVNS. The CDR3 nucleotides are TGTGCAAGCCGGCGGTACTCCTACGAGCAGTACTTC. It codes for CASRRYSYEQYF.

J is TRBJ1-2 and V is TRBV7-2, with unresolved D. Trimming removed 3 bases at V and 0 bases at J, with 5 bases between. This CDR3 is built from 13 residues. Germline CDR1 reads SGHTA; CDR2 reads FQGNSA. In DNA form, the CDR3 reads TGTGCCAGCAGCTTGCAGGCTAACTATGGCTACACCTTC. It translates to CASSLQANYGYTF. The full variable domain, rest sourced from reference TRBV7-2 and TRBJ1-2, is GAGVSQSPSNKVTEKGKDVELRCDPISGHTALYWYRQSLGQGLEFLIYFQGNSAPDKSGLPSDRFSAERTGGSVSTLTIQRTQQEDSAVYLCASSLQANYGYTFGSGTRLTVV.

The chain combines TRBV28 with TRBJ2-1; D not resolved. The CDR3 length is 14 residues. Germline loops: CDR1 MDHEN, CDR2 SYDVKM. Trimming removed 1 base at V and 0 bases at J, with 4 bases between. This chain's CDR3 is CASSLFISYNEQFF. CDR3 DNA sequence: TGTGCCAGCAGTTTATTCATCTCCTACAATGAGCAGTTCTTC.

This chain connects TRBV6-5 to TRBJ1-1; 9 bases are shared with TRBD1. V was clipped by 6 bases and J by 7 bases; unmatched bases: 6. This CDR3 has 13 amino acids. From germline, CDR1 is MNHEY and CDR2 SVGAGI. Written as DNA, the CDR3 is TGTGCCAGCAGCCGGACAGGGGTTTTTGAAGCTTTCTTT. This gives the protein CASSRTGVFEAFF.

The rearrangement joins TRBV5-1 to TRBJ2-5; 8 bases map to TRBD2. With V trimmed by 0 bases and J by 1 base, 5 bases remained unmatched. Germline V gene lookup returns CDR1 SGHRS and CDR2 YFSETQ. The CDR3 is 16 residues long. CDR3 sequence: CASSLASGLGQETQYF. The DNA of the CDR3 is TGCGCCAGCAGCTTGGCCTCGGGACTAGGCCAAGAGACCCAGTACTTC.

This clone appeared once. The chain recombines TRBV30 with TRBJ2-5; 7 bases align to TRBD2. From germline, CDR1 is GTSNPN and CDR2 SVGIG (reference sequence). The CDR3 consists of 16 residues. The J segment lost 1 base and the V segment lost 0 bases, leaving 8 bases of the junction unmatched. Here the CDR3 reads CAWSVPRGSSQETQYF. In DNA form, the CDR3 reads TGTGCCTGGAGTGTCCCGCGGGGGAGCTCCCAAGAGACCCAGTACTTC.

V usage is TRBV27 and J usage is TRBJ2-3; 12 bases map to TRBD2. Germline assignment: CDR1 MNHEY and CDR2 SMNVEV (reference sequence). The V gene end was trimmed by 8 bases and the J gene end by 6 bases; junction bases not matched to a gene: 9. The CDR3 extends over 15 amino acids. CDR3 bases: TGTGCCAGCGCCCTAGCGGGGGGGGGCAGGGATACGCAGTATTTT. Residues: CASALAGGGRDTQYF.

The chain uses TRBV2 and TRBJ1-2; D unclear. Between the trimmed V and J ends, which lost 3 bases and 3 bases, there was a span of 8 bases. The CDR3 is made up of 13 amino acids. Germline lookup yields CDR1 SNHLY and CDR2 FYNNEI. CDR3 sequence: CASSEVQDYGYTF. In nucleotides, the CDR3 is TGTGCCAGCAGTGAGGTACAAGACTATGGCTACACCTTC.

The CDR3 sequence is CASYSAGGAYNEQFF. The CDR3 DNA follows: TGTGCCAGTTATTCAGCGGGAGGCGCCTACAATGAGCAGTTCTTC. This chain links TRBV2 with TRBJ2-1; 9 nucleotides align to TRBD2. This CDR3 comprises 15 residues. The J segment lost 2 bases and the V segment lost 9 bases, leaving 8 bases of the junction unmatched. Germline loops: CDR1 SNHLY, CDR2 FYNNEI.

The chain carries TRBV7-9 and TRBJ2-5, with TRBD2 matching 11 bases. The CDR3 totals 17 residues. The trim removed 5 bases at V and 2 bases at J, leaving 10 bases unmatched. Germline V gene sequence: CDR1 SEHNR, CDR2 FQNEAQ (reference sequence). CDR3 nucleotide sequence: TGTGCCAGCAGCCACGGGCGGCTAGCGGGGGGTCAAGAGACCCAGTACTTC. Translation gives CASSHGRLAGGQETQYF.

The genes are TRBV6-6 and TRBJ1-3; D not certain. Trimming stripped 7 bases from V and 0 bases from J, with 13 bases between. The V gene's germline CDR1 is MNHNY and CDR2 SVGAGI (reference sequence). The CDR3 consists of 15 residues. This CDR3 reads CASNSDIISGNTIYF. In DNA form, the CDR3 reads TGTGCCAGCAACTCAGACATTATCTCTGGAAACACCATATATTTT.

The chain recombines TRBV28 with TRBJ2-7; 8 bases line up with TRBD2. J gave up 2 bases and V 5 bases, and 8 bases lay outside the gene matches. From germline, CDR1 is MDHEN and CDR2 SYDVKM. The length of the CDR3 is 15 residues. As DNA, the CDR3 is TGTGCCAGCAGTCGGATAGCGGGGAGCACCTACGAGCAGTACTTC. It translates to CASSRIAGSTYEQYF.

Only one count was recorded for this clone. The chain links TRBV7-2 to TRBJ2-7, with TRBD2 identical over 11 bases. CDR1 is SGHTA and CDR2 is FQGNSA in the germline V gene. Losses at the gene ends were 5 bases for V and 3 bases for J; bases not matched to a gene: 18. The CDR3 runs 19 residues. The CDR3 DNA reads TGTGCCAGCAGCCTCAATCAAGGCCCGGGACTAGCGGCAGTCTACGAGCAGTACTTC. This codes for CASSLNQGPGLAAVYEQYF. Full variable domain (remainder filled in from reference TRBV7-2 and TRBJ2-7): GAGVSQSPSNKVTEKGKDVELRCDPISGHTALYWYRQSLGQGLEFLIYFQGNSAPDKSGLPSDRFSAERTGGSVSTLTIQRTQQEDSAVYLCASSLNQGPGLAAVYEQYFGPGTRLTVT.

This clone was seen once. The V call is TRBV6-1, the J call TRBJ2-7; tentative D call: TRBD2 (5 bases). The germline V gene has CDR1 MNHNS and CDR2 SASEGT. V lost 4 bases and J lost 2, with 21 bases in between. The CDR3 contains 17 residues. The CDR3 coding sequence is TGTGCCAGCAGTGGAACTATTACGCTACGGGATACCTACGAGCAGTACTTC. Its protein is CASSGTITLRDTYEQYF.

The CDR3 nucleotides are TGCAGCGTCCCAACTAGCGGTGGGGCAGATACGCAGTATTTT. Its protein is CSVPTSGGADTQYF. The chain carries TRBV29-1 and TRBJ2-3; TRBD2 matches at 8 bases. V lost 6 bases and J lost 4; bases outside the gene matches: 9. The germline V gene has CDR1 SQVTM and CDR2 ANQGSEA. The CDR3 runs 14 residues.